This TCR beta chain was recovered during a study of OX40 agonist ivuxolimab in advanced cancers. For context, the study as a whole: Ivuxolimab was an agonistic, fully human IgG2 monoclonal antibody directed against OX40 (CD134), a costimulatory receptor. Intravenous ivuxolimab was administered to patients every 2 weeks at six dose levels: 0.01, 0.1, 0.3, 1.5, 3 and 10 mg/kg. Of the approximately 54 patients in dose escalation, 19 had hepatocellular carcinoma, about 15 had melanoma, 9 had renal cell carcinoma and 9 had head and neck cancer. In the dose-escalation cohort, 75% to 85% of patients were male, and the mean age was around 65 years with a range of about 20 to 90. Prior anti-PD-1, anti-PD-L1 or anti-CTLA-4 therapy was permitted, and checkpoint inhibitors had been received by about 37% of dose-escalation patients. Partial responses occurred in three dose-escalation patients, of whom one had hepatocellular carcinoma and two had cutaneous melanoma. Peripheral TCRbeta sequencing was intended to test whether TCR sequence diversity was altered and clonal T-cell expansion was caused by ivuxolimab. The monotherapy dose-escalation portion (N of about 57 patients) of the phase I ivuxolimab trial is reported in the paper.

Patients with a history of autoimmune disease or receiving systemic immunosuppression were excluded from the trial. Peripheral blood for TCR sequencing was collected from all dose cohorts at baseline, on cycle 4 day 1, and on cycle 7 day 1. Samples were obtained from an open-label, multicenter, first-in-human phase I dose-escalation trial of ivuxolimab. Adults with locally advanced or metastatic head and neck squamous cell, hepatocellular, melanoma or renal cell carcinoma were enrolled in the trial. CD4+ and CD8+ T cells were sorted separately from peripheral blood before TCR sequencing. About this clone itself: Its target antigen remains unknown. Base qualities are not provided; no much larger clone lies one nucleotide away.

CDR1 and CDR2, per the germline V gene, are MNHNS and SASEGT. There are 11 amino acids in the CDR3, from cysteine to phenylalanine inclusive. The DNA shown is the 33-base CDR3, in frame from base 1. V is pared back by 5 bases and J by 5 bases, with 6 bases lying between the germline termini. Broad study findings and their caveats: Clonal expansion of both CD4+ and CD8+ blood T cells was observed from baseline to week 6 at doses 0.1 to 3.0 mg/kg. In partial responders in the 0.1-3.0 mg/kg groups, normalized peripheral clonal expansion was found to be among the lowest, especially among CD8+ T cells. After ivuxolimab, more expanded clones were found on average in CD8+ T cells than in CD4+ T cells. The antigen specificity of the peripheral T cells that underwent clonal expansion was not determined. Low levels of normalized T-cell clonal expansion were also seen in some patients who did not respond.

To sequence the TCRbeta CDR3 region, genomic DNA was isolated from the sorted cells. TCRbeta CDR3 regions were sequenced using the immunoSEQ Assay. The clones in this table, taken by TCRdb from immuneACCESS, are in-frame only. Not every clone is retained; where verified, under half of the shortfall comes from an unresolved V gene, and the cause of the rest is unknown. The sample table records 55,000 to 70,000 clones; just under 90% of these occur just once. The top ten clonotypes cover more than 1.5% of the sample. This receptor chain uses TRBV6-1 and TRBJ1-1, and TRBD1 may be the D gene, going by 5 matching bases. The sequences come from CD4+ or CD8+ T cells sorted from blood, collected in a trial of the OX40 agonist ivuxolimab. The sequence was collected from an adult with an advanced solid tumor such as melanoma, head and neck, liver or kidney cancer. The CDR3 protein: CASSWGTEAFF. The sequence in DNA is TGTGCCAGCAGTTGGGGGACTGAAGCTTTCTTT.